The 26 T cell receptor beta chains given below trace back to one sample, sequenced in a study of CD8 T cells in ankylosing spondylitis. TCRdb independently ran MiXCR on the 5' RACE reads; one entry per CDR3 protein. The sample holds hundreds of thousands of distinct CDR3 sequences; 20% are singletons and the top ten take less than 15%. The sequencing input was blood, either unsorted or a sorted T cell fraction (not recorded which). The receptor source for this set is a male donor with ankylosing spondylitis or in good health (not recorded which).

The chain has TRBV28 and TRBJ2-2, with 9 nucleotides matching TRBD1. V was clipped by 6 bases and J by 5 bases; unmatched bases: 7. Germline loops: CDR1 MDHEN, CDR2 SYDVKM. This CDR3 contains 15 residues. This CDR3 reads CASSPGTGWTGELFF. The CDR3 DNA reads as TGTGCCAGCAGCCCCGGGACAGGGTGGACCGGGGAGCTGTTTTTT. Variable domain in full (rest from reference TRBV28 and TRBJ2-2): DVKVTQSSRYLVKRTGEKVFLECVQDMDHENMFWYRQDPGLGLRLIYFSYDVKMKEKGDIPEGYSVSREKKERFSLILESASTNQTSMYLCASSPGTGWTGELFFGEGSRLTVL.

CDR3 region: CASSQDLSPYNEQFF. For the CDR3, the DNA is TGCGCCAGCAGCCAAGATCTTAGCCCGTACAATGAGCAGTTCTTC. The rearrangement uses TRBV4-1 and TRBJ2-1; D uncertain. Trimming took off 0 bases at V and 4 bases at J, with 10 bases between the two ends. Germline V gives CDR1 MGHRA, CDR2 YSYEKL. CDR3 length: 15 amino acids.

The chain couples TRBV15 to TRBJ2-3; no clear D gene. V lost 3 bases and J 4 bases, leaving 14 bases between the germline ends. Germline assignment: CDR1 LNHNV and CDR2 YYDKDF (reference sequence). The length of the CDR3 is 15 residues. This chain's CDR3 is CATSRISQAADTQYF. CDR3 coding DNA: TGTGCCACCAGCAGGATCAGCCAGGCTGCAGATACGCAGTATTTT.

The chain combines TRBV10-3 with TRBJ2-3, with D tentatively TRBD1 (5 bases). Deletions cut 2 bases from V and 0 bases from J, with 12 bases between. Germline V gives CDR1 ENHRY, CDR2 SYGVKD. The CDR3 is 16 amino acids. CDR3 protein: CAISEGAMPSTDTQYF. CDR3 in DNA: TGTGCCATCAGTGAGGGGGCTATGCCTAGCACAGATACGCAGTATTTT.

The chain recombines TRBV11-2 with TRBJ2-2; a weak D match, TRBD1 (5 bases). Trimming stripped 8 bases from V and 6 bases from J, with 19 bases between. The CDR3 consists of 15 residues. CDR1 is SGHAT, CDR2 FQNNGV, per germline. Written as DNA, the CDR3 is TGTGCCAGCCGCTACGTAGGTTCCAGGGCCGGGGAGCTGTTTTTT. Amino acids: CASRYVGSRAGELFF.

The V and J genes are TRBV13 and TRBJ2-7, with D tentatively TRBD2 (5 bases). In germline, CDR1 is PRHDT, CDR2 FYEKMQ (reference sequence). V was trimmed by 2 bases and J by 7 bases, leaving 12 bases between them. The CDR3 totals 13 residues. The CDR3 bases are TGTGCCAGCAGCTTATTAGAGGGAAGGGAGCAGTACTTC. This gives the protein CASSLLEGREQYF.

The chain has TRBV4-1 and TRBJ2-3; 7 bases fit TRBD2. The CDR3 runs 16 residues. The V segment lost 1 base and the J segment 2 bases; nucleotides outside the gene matches: 6. CDR1 is MGHRA and CDR2 is YSYEKL in the germline V gene. CDR3 in amino acids: CASSQGILAVTDTQYF. The CDR3 DNA reads TGCGCCAGCAGCCAAGGCATCCTAGCGGTCACAGATACGCAGTATTTT.

The chain couples TRBV6-1 to TRBJ2-1; D is uncertain. Germline assignment: CDR1 MNHNS and CDR2 SASEGT. The CDR3 consists of 17 residues. Trimming left V 1 base short and J 1 base short, with 14 bases between. Here the CDR3 DNA reads TGTGCCAGCAGTGAAGAGGGCGCGGTCTTATCCTACAATGAGCAGTTCTTC. It encodes CASSEEGAVLSYNEQFF.

This clonotype was found a few times. V usage is TRBV11-2 and J usage is TRBJ2-7; D uncertain. The CDR3 loop spans 14 amino acids. Germline V CDR1 and CDR2: SGHAT, FQNNGV. V was shortened by 1 base and J by 1 base, with 8 bases between the two germline ends. The CDR3 spells CASSLVARSYEQYF. The CDR3 nucleotides read TGTGCCAGCAGCTTAGTTGCCAGATCCTACGAGCAGTACTTC.

For this clonotype: Germline and junction disagree at one end, which may indicate a read error. The rearrangement links TRBV20-1 to TRBJ2-1; possible D gene TRBD2, 7 bases. The germline V gene has CDR1 DFQATT and CDR2 SNEGSKA (reference sequence). The CDR3 runs 16 residues. Here the CDR3 DNA reads TGCTGTGCTAGAGATAGGAGGGGGGGCCCCTACAATGAGCAGTTCTTC. The encoded protein is CCARDRRGGPYNEQFF.

This clonotype was observed a few times. This chain connects TRBV29-1 to TRBJ2-3; D remains ambiguous. The CDR3 covers 12 residues. CDR1 and CDR2 (germline): SQVTM, ANQGSEA. V lost 5 bases and J 0 bases, leaving 6 bases between the germline ends. The CDR3 reads CSVLGSTDTQYF. DNA of the CDR3: TGCAGCGTTCTGGGAAGCACAGATACGCAGTATTTT.

There are a few counts of this clonotype. The chain carries TRBV3-1 and TRBJ2-5; TRBD2 matches at 12 bases. The trim removed 4 bases at V and 0 bases at J, leaving 0 bases unmatched. The CDR3 has 15 residues. Germline CDR1 reads LGHDT; CDR2 reads YNNKEL (reference sequence). CDR3 coding DNA: TGTGCCAGCAGCCGACTAGCGGGGGACCAAGAGACCCAGTACTTC. Translated: CASSRLAGDQETQYF.

The chain links TRBV3-1 to TRBJ1-1; D is uncertain. CDR3 size: 12 residues. The germline V and J ends were trimmed by 0 bases and 4 bases, with 3 bases remaining between them. CDR1 and CDR2 (germline): LGHDT, YNNKEL (reference sequence). CDR3 coding DNA: TGTGCCAGCAGCCAAGAGGCCACTGAAGCTTTCTTT. It yields the protein CASSQEATEAFF.

This clonotype was seen only a few times. The rearrangement uses TRBV2 and TRBJ2-6; D is perhaps TRBD1 or TRBD2 (5 bases each). The CDR3 is 18 amino acids. V lost 3 bases and J 1 base, leaving 16 bases between the germline ends. CDR1 and CDR2 from the germline V gene are SNHLY and FYNNEI. The CDR3 loop is CASSEPGPVESGANVLTF. The CDR3 DNA is TGTGCCAGCAGTGAGCCGGGACCGGTAGAATCTGGGGCCAACGTCCTGACTTTC.

The genes are TRBV6-4 and TRBJ1-1; D is unresolved. Per the germline V gene, CDR1 is MRHNA and CDR2 is SNTAGT. Trimming cost V 6 bases and J 3 bases, with 20 bases left between them. CDR3 length: 16 residues. The CDR3 sequence is CASRANAATVDTEAFF. The DNA for the CDR3 is TGTGCCAGCAGAGCTAACGCGGCTACCGTGGACACTGAAGCTTTCTTT.

V is TRBV5-8 and J is TRBJ2-4, with D possibly being TRBD1 (8 bases). CDR1 SGHTS and CDR2 YDEGEE come from the germline V gene. Trimming took 0 bases from V and 8 from J, leaving 12 bases between them. The CDR3 consists of 14 residues. CDR3 in amino acids: CASSLETGGDIQYF. CDR3 DNA: TGTGCCAGCAGCTTGGAAACAGGGGGGGACATTCAGTACTTC.

The chain links TRBV27 to TRBJ2-5; possible D gene TRBD2, 6 bases. V was pared by 6 bases and J by 7 bases, with 15 bases between. The CDR3 is made up of 13 amino acids. CDR1 and CDR2 from the germline V gene are MNHEY and SMNVEV (reference sequence). The CDR3 reads CASRPRGSGTQYF. The CDR3 DNA reads as TGTGCCAGCAGACCAAGGGGTAGCGGGACCCAGTACTTC.

In its sample, this clonotype was seen a few times. The gene calls are TRBV12-3 or TRBV12-4 and TRBJ2-7; 8 positions agree with TRBD1. The CDR3 covers 14 residues. J gave up 2 bases and V 6 bases, and 6 bases lay outside the gene matches. The CDR3 region has the DNA TGTGCCAGCAGCCGAGGACAGGGACCCTACGAGCAGTACTTC. Translated, it gives CASSRGQGPYEQYF.

The rearrangement joins TRBV9 to TRBJ2-2; D is undetermined. The CDR3 is made up of 16 amino acids. Germline V gene data show CDR1 as SGDLS and CDR2 as YYNGEE. Between the trimmed V and J ends, which lost 4 bases and 0 bases, there was a span of 13 bases. CDR3 bases: TGTGCCAGCAGCCCTCCCGTCCTCGCGAACACCGGGGAGCTGTTTTTT. As protein: CASSPPVLANTGELFF. The full variable domain, completed using reference TRBV9 and TRBJ2-2, is DSGVTQTPKHLITATGQRVTLRCSPRSGDLSVYWYQQSLDQGLQFLIQYYNGEERAKGNILERFSAQQFPDLHSELNLSSLELGDSALYFCASSPPVLANTGELFFGEGSRLTVL.

This chain connects TRBV13 to TRBJ2-7; 14 nucleotides line up with TRBD2. CDR1 is PRHDT, CDR2 FYEKMQ, per germline (reference sequence). CDR3 size: 19 residues. V dropped 5 bases and J dropped 4; count of bases not matched to a gene: 16. The CDR3 DNA reads as TGTGCCAGCAGCGGTTCCGGGACTAGCGGGGGAGATTGGGTTTACGAGCAGTACTTC. As protein: CASSGSGTSGGDWVYEQYF.

This chain connects TRBV3-1 to TRBJ2-5; 13 bases line up with TRBD2. V dropped 3 bases and J dropped 4; count of bases not matched to a gene: 5. Germline loops: CDR1 LGHDT, CDR2 YNNKEL (reference sequence). The CDR3 is 16 residues long. CDR3 sequence: CASSQTLAGGGETQYF. The CDR3 DNA reads as TGTGCCAGCAGCCAGACACTAGCGGGGGGGGGAGAGACCCAGTACTTC.

This clonotype was observed a few times. This sequence joins TRBV12-3 or TRBV12-4 and TRBJ2-3; D gene unclear. V was pared by 10 bases and J by 4 bases, with 27 bases between. This CDR3 region has 17 residues. The CDR3 bases are TGTGCCACCGAAACCTTTAGAGAGGCCCCGACCGCAGATACGCAGTATTTT. Amino acids: CATETFREAPTADTQYF.

The chain couples TRBV6-2 or TRBV6-3 to TRBJ2-1, with TRBD1 matching 9 bases. The V and J ends lost 5 bases and 4 bases, in that order; junction bases with no gene match: 6. The CDR3 is 15 residues long. Germline assignment: CDR1 MNHEY and CDR2 SVGEGT. Here the CDR3 reads CASSHRDREYNEQFF. The CDR3 bases are TGTGCCAGCAGTCACCGGGACAGGGAATACAATGAGCAGTTCTTC.

In this sample, this clonotype turned up a few times. The chain couples TRBV2 to TRBJ1-5, with 8 bases matching TRBD1. Trimming removed 6 bases from V and 0 bases from J; junction bases left unmatched: 1. The germline V gene has CDR1 SNHLY and CDR2 FYNNEI. CDR3 size: 14 residues. The CDR3 loop reads CASRDRASNQPQHF. As DNA, the CDR3 is TGTGCCAGCAGGGACAGGGCTAGCAATCAGCCCCAGCATTTT.

The table lists this clonotype with a few counts. This chain links TRBV3-1 with TRBJ2-7, with 8 bases lining up with TRBD1. J gave up 5 bases and V 6 bases, and 12 bases lay outside the gene matches. The CDR3 contains 15 residues. The V gene's germline CDR1 is LGHDT and CDR2 YNNKEL (reference sequence). The CDR3 coding sequence is TGTGCCAGCAGTGAGAGCTGGCAGGGGGCCCACGAGCAGTACTTC. It codes for CASSESWQGAHEQYF.

V usage is TRBV5-6 and J usage is TRBJ2-1, with D uncertain. From germline, CDR1 is SGHDT and CDR2 YYEEEE. Trimming shortened V by 4 bases and J by 5 bases, and 25 bases separated the two germline ends. The CDR3 spans 18 residues. CDR3 region: CASSQGSLNDNTNNEQFF. CDR3 in DNA: TGTGCCAGCAGCCAAGGTTCGCTTAACGATAACACAAACAATGAGCAGTTCTTC. Looking up the rest from reference TRBV5-6 and TRBJ2-1 gives the full variable domain: DAGVTQSPTHLIKTRGQQVTLRCSPKSGHDTVSWYQQALGQGPQFIFQYYEEEERQRGNFPDRFSGHQFPNYSSELNVNALLLGDSALYLCASSQGSLNDNTNNEQFFGPGTRLTVL.